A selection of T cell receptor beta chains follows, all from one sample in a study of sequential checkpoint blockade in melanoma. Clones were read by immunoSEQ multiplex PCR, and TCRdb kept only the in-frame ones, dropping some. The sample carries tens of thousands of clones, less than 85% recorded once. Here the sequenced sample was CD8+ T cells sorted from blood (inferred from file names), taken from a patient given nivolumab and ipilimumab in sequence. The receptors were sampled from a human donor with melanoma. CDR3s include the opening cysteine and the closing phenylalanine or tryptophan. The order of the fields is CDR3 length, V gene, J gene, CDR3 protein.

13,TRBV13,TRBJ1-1,CASSSEGSTEAFF
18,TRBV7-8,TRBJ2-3,CASSLALAGGPSTDTQYF
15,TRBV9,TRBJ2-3,CASSPETGLTDTQYF
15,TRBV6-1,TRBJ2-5,CASSLLDWTQETQYF
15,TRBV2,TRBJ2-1,CASSVGRVGYNEQFF
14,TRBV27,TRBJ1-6,CASRFLSLNSPLHF
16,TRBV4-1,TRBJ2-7,CASSDRTSGSSYEQYF
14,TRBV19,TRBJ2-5,CASSMMASGETQYF
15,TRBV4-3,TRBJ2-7,CASSQTRGSSYEQYF
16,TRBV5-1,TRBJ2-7,CASRQDGQTKYYEQYF
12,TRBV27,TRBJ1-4,CASSLGGEKLFF
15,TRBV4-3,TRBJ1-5,CASSQVWAGNQPQHF
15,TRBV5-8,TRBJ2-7,CASSSWTGATGGQYF
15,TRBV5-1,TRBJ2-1,CATSQRGSSYNEQFF
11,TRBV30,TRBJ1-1,CAWSGDLGAFF
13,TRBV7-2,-,CASSRDLTYEQYF
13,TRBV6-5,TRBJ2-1,CASSWTVYNEQFF
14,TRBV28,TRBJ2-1,CASSGTSIYNEQFF
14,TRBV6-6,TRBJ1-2,CASRRQGTYYGYTF
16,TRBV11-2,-,CASSPYPTGSSYEQYF
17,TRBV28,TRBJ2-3,CASSIYQTGSGTDTQYF
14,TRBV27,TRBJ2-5,CASRALREQETQYF
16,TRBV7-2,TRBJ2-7,CASSLGSALSGYEQYF
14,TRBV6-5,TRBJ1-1,CASSYSGGVAEAFF
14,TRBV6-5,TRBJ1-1,CASRSGTGNTEAFF
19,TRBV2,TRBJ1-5,CASSTPGQGTDYSNQPQHF
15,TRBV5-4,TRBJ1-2,CASSLGGPRGFAYTF